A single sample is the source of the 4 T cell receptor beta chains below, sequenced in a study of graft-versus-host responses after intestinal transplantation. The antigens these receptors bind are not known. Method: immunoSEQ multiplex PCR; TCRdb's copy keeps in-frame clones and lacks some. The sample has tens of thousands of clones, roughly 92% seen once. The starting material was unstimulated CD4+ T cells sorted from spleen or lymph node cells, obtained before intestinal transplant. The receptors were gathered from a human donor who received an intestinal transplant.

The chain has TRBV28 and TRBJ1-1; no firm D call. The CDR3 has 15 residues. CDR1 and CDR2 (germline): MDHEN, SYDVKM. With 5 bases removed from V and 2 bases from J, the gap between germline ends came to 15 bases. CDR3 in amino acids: CASSPTSILNTEAFF. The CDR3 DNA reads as TGTGCCAGCAGTCCGACCAGCATACTCAACACTGAAGCTTTCTTT.

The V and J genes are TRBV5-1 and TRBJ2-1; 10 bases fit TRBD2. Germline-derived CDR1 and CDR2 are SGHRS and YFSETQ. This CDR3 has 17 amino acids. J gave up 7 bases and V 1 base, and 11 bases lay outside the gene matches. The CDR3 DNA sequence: TGCGCCAGCAGCTTGTTTACGGGTACGGGACTAGCGAATGAGCAGTTCTTC. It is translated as CASSLFTGTGLANEQFF.

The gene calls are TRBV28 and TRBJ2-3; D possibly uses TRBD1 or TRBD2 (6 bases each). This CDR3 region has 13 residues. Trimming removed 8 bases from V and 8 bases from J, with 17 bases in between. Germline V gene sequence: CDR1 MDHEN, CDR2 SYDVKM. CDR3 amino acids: CASAPGASSTQYF. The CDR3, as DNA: TGTGCCAGCGCACCGGGGGCCTCATCTACGCAGTATTTT.

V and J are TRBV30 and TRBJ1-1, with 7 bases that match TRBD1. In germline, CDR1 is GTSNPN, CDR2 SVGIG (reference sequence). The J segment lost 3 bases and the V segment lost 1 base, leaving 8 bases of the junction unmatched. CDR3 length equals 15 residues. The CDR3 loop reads CAWSAVHRGYTEAFF. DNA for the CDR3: TGTGCCTGGAGTGCCGTCCACAGGGGTTACACTGAAGCTTTCTTT.